Listed below are T cell receptor beta chains from one sample, sequenced in a study of blood T cell repertoires in COVID-19. Clones were read by immunoSEQ multiplex PCR, and TCRdb kept only the in-frame ones, dropping some. The data show around 150,000 clones, roughly nine tenths seen once. The sequencing input was peripheral blood. The receptors originated from a man aged 55 to 70 with active or convalescent COVID-19. CDR3s include the opening cysteine and the closing phenylalanine or tryptophan. D genes are given only for firm matches. Size is stated for part of the rows, as once, few or many counts, or as a class when the clone is expanded.

V gene	J gene	clone size	D gene	CDR3 DNA	CDR3 protein
TRBV5-1	TRBJ2-1	NA	TRBD2	TGCGCCAGCAGTTTCCCGGGAGGGAACCACAATGAGCAGTTCTTC	CASSFPGGNHNEQFF
TRBV5-1	TRBJ1-1	NA	NA	TGCGCCAGCAGCTTGAGGGGGTTGGGGAACACTGAAGCTTTCTTT	CASSLRGLGNTEAFF
TRBV2	TRBJ1-6	NA	TRBD1	TGTGCCAGCAGTGAGAGCGAGGGGACAGGGGTATCACCCCTCCACTTT	CASSESEGTGVSPLHF
TRBV7-8	TRBJ2-2	once	TRBD2	TGTGCCAGCAGGAAGGTAGCGGGGGCGGGGACCGGGGAGCTGTTTTTT	CASRKVAGAGTGELFF
TRBV19	TRBJ2-2	NA	TRBD1	TGTGCCAGTAGTATAGGAGGGGGCGCGAACACCGGGGAGCTGTTTTTT	CASSIGGGANTGELFF
TRBV19	TRBJ1-6	NA	NA	TGTGCCAGTAAAAGGGGTTCGGATAATTCACCCCTCCACTTT	CASKRGSDNSPLHF
TRBV9	TRBJ2-3	NA	TRBD2	TGTGCCAGCAGCGACCGTTCTAGCGGGGGGCGCACAGATACGCAGTATTTT	CASSDRSSGGRTDTQYF
TRBV14	TRBJ1-2	NA	NA	TGTGCCAGCAGCCACCCCGGGGAGGGGAACTATGGCTACACCTTC	CASSHPGEGNYGYTF
TRBV29-1	TRBJ1-1	NA	NA	TGCAGCGGAACACAGGCTCGGGCAAGTGAAGCTTTCTTT	CSGTQARASEAFF
TRBV10-3	TRBJ2-1	NA	NA	TGTGCCATCAGTGAGCGGGATAGCTTCAATGAGCAGTTCTTC	CAISERDSFNEQFF
TRBV7-9	TRBJ2-5	NA	NA	TGTGCCAGCAGAGTAGGGACTGGTCTAAAAGAGACCCAGTACTTC	CASRVGTGLKETQYF
TRBV7-2	TRBJ2-3	NA	TRBD2	TGTGCCAGCAGCCTAGCTAGCGGGGGGCGCACAGATACGCAGTATTTT	CASSLASGGRTDTQYF
TRBV19	TRBJ2-4	NA	TRBD1	TGTGCCAGTAGTAAGGGACAGGGTGACATTCAGTACTTC	CASSKGQGDIQYF
TRBV27	TRBJ2-7	NA	NA	TGTGCCAGCAGTTTTCAGGGACAGCTTCTAGCGGGTTCCTACGAGCAGTACTTC	CASSFQGQLLAGSYEQYF
TRBV2	TRBJ2-3	NA	TRBD2	TGTGCCAGCAGGCCCGGGACTAGCGGCACAGATACGCAGTATTTT	CASRPGTSGTDTQYF
TRBV10-3	TRBJ2-2	NA	TRBD2	TGTGCCATCAGTGCACTAGCGGGGTCCGACACCGGGGAGCTGTTTTTT	CAISALAGSDTGELFF
TRBV7-9	TRBJ1-2	NA	TRBD1	TGTGCCAGCAGCTTACAATTAACAGGGGGTATTGGCTACACCTTC	CASSLQLTGGIGYTF
TRBV23-1	TRBJ2-5	NA	TRBD1	TGCGCCAGCAGTCACTCCGGGACAGGACAAGAGACCCAGTACTTC	CASSHSGTGQETQYF
TRBV6-5	TRBJ1-2	NA	NA	TGTGCCAGCAGTCGGCCCGACAGGCCAAACTATGGCTACACCTTC	CASSRPDRPNYGYTF
TRBV6-5	TRBJ1-2	NA	NA	TGTGCCAGCAGTTACTCTGGGGGGACTAACTATGGCTACACCTTC	CASSYSGGTNYGYTF
TRBV7-8	TRBJ2-2	NA	TRBD2	TGTGCCAGCAGCTCCGCGGGGGCCGGGGAGCTGTTTTTT	CASSSAGAGELFF
TRBV24-1	TRBJ2-2	NA	NA	TGTGCCACCAGTGATTACAGGGTTACGAACACCGGGGAGCTGTTTTTT	CATSDYRVTNTGELFF
TRBV27	TRBJ1-2	NA	TRBD1	TGTGCCAGCAGTCCCGGGACAGGGGGCCTCTATGGCTACACCTTC	CASSPGTGGLYGYTF
TRBV6-5	TRBJ1-1	NA	NA	TGTGCTGTAGCTAAAGGGCAGGGTATCACTGAAGCTTTCTTT	CAVAKGQGITEAFF
TRBV25-1	TRBJ2-7	NA	TRBD2	TGTGCCAGCAGTGAATGGTCTAGCGGGGGGGCCAACGAGCAGTACTTC	CASSEWSSGGANEQYF
TRBV10-3	TRBJ1-5	NA	NA	TGTGCCATCAGTGAAGAGGTTACACAGCCCCAGCATTTT	CAISEEVTQPQHF
TRBV19	TRBJ2-1	NA	NA	TGTGCCACCCAGACTAGGGGTAATGAGCAGTTCTTC	CATQTRGNEQFF
TRBV28	TRBJ2-2	NA	TRBD1	TGTGCCAGCAGCCACACTCGACAGGGTCCGTACACCGGGGAGCTGTTTTTT	CASSHTRQGPYTGELFF
TRBV27	TRBJ1-1	NA	NA	TGTGCCAGCAGCAGAAACTATCAGGGGAGCACTGAAGCTTTCTTT	CASSRNYQGSTEAFF
TRBV11-2	TRBJ1-1	NA	NA	TGTGCCAGCAGCTTAGTCACGAGGGTGGAAGCTTTCTTT	CASSLVTRVEAFF
TRBV4-2	TRBJ1-1	NA	TRBD1	TGTGCCAGCAGCCCCGGACAGGGGAACACTGAAGCTTTCTTT	CASSPGQGNTEAFF
TRBV7-2	TRBJ1-2	NA	NA	TGTGCCAGCAGACTGGACACTGATTATGGCTACACCTTC	CASRLDTDYGYTF
TRBV18	TRBJ2-1	NA	TRBD2	TGTGCCAGCTCACCACTTAGCGGGGGGGCCCTCGAGCAGTTCTTC	CASSPLSGGALEQFF
TRBV19	TRBJ1-2	NA	TRBD1	TGTGCCAGTAGTAAACAGGGGCCAGTCTATGGCTACACCTTC	CASSKQGPVYGYTF
TRBV19	TRBJ2-1	NA	TRBD1	TGTGCCAGTAGGGACAGGGGGCTAAATGAGCAGTTCTTC	CASRDRGLNEQFF
TRBV7-9	TRBJ1-3	NA	NA	TGTGCCAGCAGCACCGGAGGGAGAACTGGAAACACCATATATTTT	CASSTGGRTGNTIYF
TRBV6-5	TRBJ2-3	NA	NA	TGTGCCAGCAGTTTACGACCTAGCCCCGCAGATACGCAGTATTTT	CASSLRPSPADTQYF
TRBV18	TRBJ1-1	NA	NA	TGTGCCAGCTCACCACCCCAGGGGCCAGTAGCTTTCTTT	CASSPPQGPVAFF
TRBV7-6	TRBJ1-5	NA	TRBD1	TGTGCCAGCAGCCCCCGGGGACAGGGTGGGGTTGGCAATCAGCCCCAGCATTTT	CASSPRGQGGVGNQPQHF
TRBV6-6	TRBJ1-2	NA	NA	TGTGCCAGCAGTTACGACTCAGTGCAGGGATATGCGCCCTTC	CASSYDSVQGYAPF
TRBV6-5	TRBJ1-1	many	TRBD1	TGTGCCAGCAGTTACTTCACAGGGGAAAACACTGAAGCTTTCTTT	CASSYFTGENTEAFF
TRBV7-2	TRBJ1-2	NA	TRBD1	TGTGCCAGCAGCAGACCTCCGGGACAGGGAGACTATGGCTACACCTTC	CASSRPPGQGDYGYTF
TRBV6-5	TRBJ2-3	NA	NA	TGTGCCAGCAGTTATTGGAGGGGGCACACAGATACGCAGTATTTT	CASSYWRGHTDTQYF
TRBV4-1	TRBJ1-2	NA	TRBD1	TGCGCCAGCGGGGGACAGGGGCTCTATGGCTACACCTTC	CASGGQGLYGYTF
TRBV19	TRBJ1-2	few	TRBD1	TGTGCCAGTAGTCCTAAGGGGGCCTATGGCTACACCTTC	CASSPKGAYGYTF
TRBV20-1	TRBJ2-7	NA	TRBD2	TGCAGTGCTAGAGTGGCGGGGGGGGAGTACTTC	CSARVAGGEYF
TRBV2	TRBJ1-1	NA	NA	TGTGCCAGCAGTGTACAAATAGGACATCGCGAAGCTTTCTTT	CASSVQIGHREAFF
TRBV9	TRBJ2-2	NA	NA	TGTGCCAGCAGCGTTACAGGGTCTGGTATGGGGGAGCTGTTTTTT	CASSVTGSGMGELFF
TRBV5-8	TRBJ1-2	NA	NA	TGTGCCAGCGCGAGGGCTAACTATGGCTACACCTTC	CASARANYGYTF